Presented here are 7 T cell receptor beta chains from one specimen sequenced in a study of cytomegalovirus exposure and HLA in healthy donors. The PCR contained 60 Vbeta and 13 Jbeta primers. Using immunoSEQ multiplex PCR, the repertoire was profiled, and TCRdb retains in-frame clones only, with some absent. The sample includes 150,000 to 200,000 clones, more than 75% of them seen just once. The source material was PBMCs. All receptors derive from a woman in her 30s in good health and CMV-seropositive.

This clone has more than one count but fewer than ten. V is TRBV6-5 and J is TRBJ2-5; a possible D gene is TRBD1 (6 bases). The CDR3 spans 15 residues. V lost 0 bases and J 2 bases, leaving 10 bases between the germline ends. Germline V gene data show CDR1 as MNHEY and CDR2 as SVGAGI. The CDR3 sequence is CASSYSRGSQETQYF. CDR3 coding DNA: TGTGCCAGCAGTTACTCGAGGGGGTCGCAAGAGACCCAGTACTTC.

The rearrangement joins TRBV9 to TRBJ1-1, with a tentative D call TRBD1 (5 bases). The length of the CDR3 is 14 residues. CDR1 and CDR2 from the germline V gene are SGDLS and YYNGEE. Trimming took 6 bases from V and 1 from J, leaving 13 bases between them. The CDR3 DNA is TGTGCCAGCACCCCGGGGGATAGGAACACTGAAGCTTTCTTT. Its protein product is CASTPGDRNTEAFF.

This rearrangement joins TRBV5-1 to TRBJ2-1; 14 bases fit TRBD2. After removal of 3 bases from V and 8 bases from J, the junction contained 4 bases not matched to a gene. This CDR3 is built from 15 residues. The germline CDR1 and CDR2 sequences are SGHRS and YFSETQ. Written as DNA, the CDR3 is TGCGCCAGCAGCTCCGGGACTAGCGGGGGCCATGAGCAGTTCTTC. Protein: CASSSGTSGGHEQFF.

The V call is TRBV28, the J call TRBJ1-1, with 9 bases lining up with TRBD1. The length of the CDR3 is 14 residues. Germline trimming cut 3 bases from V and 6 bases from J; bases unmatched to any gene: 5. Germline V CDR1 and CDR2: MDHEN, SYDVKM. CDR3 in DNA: TGTGCCAGCAGTTTTTACAGGGGGCTGTCTGAAGCTTTCTTT. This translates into CASSFYRGLSEAFF.

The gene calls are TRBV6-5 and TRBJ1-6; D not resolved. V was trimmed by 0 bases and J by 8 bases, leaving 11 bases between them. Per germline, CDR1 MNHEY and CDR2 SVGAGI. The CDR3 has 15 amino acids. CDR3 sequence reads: CASSYSSLYDSPLHF. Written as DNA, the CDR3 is TGTGCCAGCAGTTACTCTAGTCTTTACGATTCACCCCTCCACTTT.

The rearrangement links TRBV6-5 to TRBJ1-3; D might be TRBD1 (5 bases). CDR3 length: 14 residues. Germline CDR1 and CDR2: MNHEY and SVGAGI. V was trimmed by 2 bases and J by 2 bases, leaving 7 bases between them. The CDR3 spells CASSYAGAGNTIYF. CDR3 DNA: TGTGCCAGCAGTTACGCGGGGGCTGGAAACACCATATATTTT.

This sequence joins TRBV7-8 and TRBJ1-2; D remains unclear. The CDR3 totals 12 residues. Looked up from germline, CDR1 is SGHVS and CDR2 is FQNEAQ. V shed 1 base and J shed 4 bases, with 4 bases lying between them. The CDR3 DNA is TGTGCCAGCAGCTTAGACGGCTATGGCTACACCTTC. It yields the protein CASSLDGYGYTF. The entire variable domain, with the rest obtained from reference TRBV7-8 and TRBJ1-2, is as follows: GAGVSQSPRYKVAKRGQDVALRCDPISGHVSLFWYQQALGQGPEFLTYFQNEAQLDKSGLPSDRFFAERPEGSVSTLKIQRTQQEDSAVYLCASSLDGYGYTFGSGTRLTVV.